This TCR beta chain was identified in a study of cytomegalovirus exposure and HLA in healthy donors. Participants comprised healthy donors of bone marrow. V was clipped by 3 bases and J by 6 bases, with 21 bases between them. The CDR3 is made up of 15 amino acids. Germline assignment: CDR1 SQVTM and CDR2 ANQGSEA. This PCR relied on a set of 60 Vbeta primers and 13 Jbeta primers. Clones were read by immunoSEQ multiplex PCR, and TCRdb kept only the in-frame ones, dropping some. This table has some 120,000 clones, 75% to 85% appearing once. Sequenced input: PBMCs. The chain has TRBV29-1 and TRBJ2-7; D might be TRBD1 (6 bases). This TCR was recovered from a man in his forties or fifties in good health and CMV-seronegative. CDR3 region: CSVEDRSRRGGEQYF. CDR3 DNA sequence: TGCAGCGTTGAGGACCGTTCTCGTCGAGGGGGCGAGCAGTACTTC.